A single T cell receptor (beta chain) is shown here with its context. The target antigen is unknown. Treatment in this sample: roughly 18 received Ad26.COV2.S at low or high dose, single or two shots; a few received placebo; per-sample allocation not given. The investigators took samples on day 63 after the first vaccine or placebo injection. The source of the sample is a study of Ad26.COV2.S vaccination and SARS-CoV-2 variants. Notes on the study in general: Substantial breadth in spike-specific CD8+ and CD4+ T cell responses was reportedly seen after vaccination. Individuals receiving vaccine had higher spike-specific TCR breadth than placebo recipients did. Whether participants received vaccine or placebo, their non-spike TCR breadth was similar.

Germline V gene data show CDR1 as LNHDA and CDR2 as SQIVND (reference sequence). The CDR3 has 14 amino acids. V was clipped by 5 bases and J by 4 bases, with 12 bases between them. The method was immunoSEQ multiplex PCR; TCRdb's version includes in-frame clones alone and lacks a portion of them. The sample holds roughly 420,000 clones, 85% to 90% seen once. The rearrangement links TRBV19 to TRBJ2-1, with D unclear. Sequencing used peripheral blood, obtained in a trial of Ad26.COV2.S vaccine versus placebo. The clonotype comes from a person aged 18 to 59 who received the Ad26.COV2.S COVID-19 vaccine or a placebo. CDR3 sequence reads: CASSLRTEYNEQFF. The DNA of the CDR3 is TGTGCCAGTAGTCTGAGGACCGAGTACAATGAGCAGTTCTTC.